This T cell receptor (beta chain) was documented in a study of shared clonotypes between healthy human individuals. Cells designated naive CD8 were CD45RO-negative and were positively selected for CCR7, with terminally differentiated effector memory CD45RA+ cells excluded. Profiled with immunoSEQ multiplex PCR; TCRdb holds only in-frame clones, not every one. The sample carries around 700,000 clones, under 95% recorded once. The CDR3 totals 11 residues. From germline, CDR1 is SNHLY and CDR2 FYNNEI. V lost 7 bases and J 5 bases, leaving 9 bases between the germline ends. The V call is TRBV2, the J call TRBJ2-7; D uncertain. This receptor was taken from a man aged 25 to 40 in good health. The sample was naive CD8+ T cells sorted from blood. The CDR3 here is CASTRFHEQYF. CDR3 DNA sequence: TGTGCCAGCACGAGGTTCCACGAGCAGTACTTC.